Listed below are T cell receptor beta chains from one sample, sequenced in a study of blood T cell repertoires in COVID-19. The method was immunoSEQ multiplex PCR; TCRdb's version includes in-frame clones alone and lacks a portion of them. The profile shows roughly 250,000 clones, around 82% of them singletons. The specimen was peripheral blood. These receptors were collected from a human donor in a cohort sampled during active COVID-19. CDR3s include the opening cysteine and the closing phenylalanine or tryptophan. A D gene is named only where the DNA matches it firmly. A row's size may be missing; if present it is once, few, many or a size class.

D gene,J gene,V gene,clone size,CDR3 protein,CDR3 DNA
.,TRBJ2-3,TRBV7-9,.,CASSLAAGQDTQYF,TGTGCCAGCAGCTTAGCCGCAGGGCAGGATACGCAGTATTTT
.,TRBJ1-1,TRBV7-8,.,CASSLDWGGGTEAFF,TGTGCCAGCAGCTTAGACTGGGGAGGGGGCACTGAAGCTTTCTTT
TRBD1,TRBJ2-5,TRBV5-1,.,CASSLEGALSETQYF,TGCGCCAGCAGCTTGGAGGGGGCCCTCTCGGAGACCCAGTACTTC
TRBD2,TRBJ2-4,TRBV3-1/TRBV3-2,.,CASSQGSGGGKNIQYF,TGTGCCAGCAGCCAAGGCTCGGGCGGGGGAAAAAACATTCAGTACTTC
TRBD2,TRBJ2-4,TRBV7-2,.,CASSVAGVAKNIQYF,TGTGCCAGCAGCGTGGCGGGAGTAGCCAAAAACATTCAGTACTTC
.,TRBJ1-2,TRBV29-1,.,CSVTTENYGYTF,TGCAGCGTCACCACAGAGAACTATGGCTACACCTTC
TRBD1,TRBJ2-7,TRBV7-2,.,CASSSDRGYEQYF,TGTGCCAGCAGCTCGGACAGGGGGTACGAGCAGTACTTC
.,TRBJ1-2,TRBV11-3,.,CASSLDIYRVCCRYTF,TGTGCCAGCAGCTTAGATATCTACAGGGTGTGTTGCCGCTACACCTTC
.,TRBJ2-7,TRBV4-3,.,CASSQDSRGSYEQYF,TGCGCCAGCAGCCAAGATTCCCGGGGGTCCTACGAGCAGTACTTC
TRBD1,TRBJ1-5,TRBV19,.,CASSNRQGPNQPQHF,TGTGCCAGTAGTAACCGACAGGGCCCTAATCAGCCCCAGCATTTT
TRBD1,TRBJ2-2,TRBV18,.,CASSPNRDSGTGELFF,TGTGCCAGCTCACCCAACCGGGACAGCGGCACCGGGGAGCTGTTTTTT
TRBD1,TRBJ1-5,TRBV5-1,.,CASSLAQGGISPLANQPQHF,TGCGCCAGCAGCTTGGCTCAGGGGGGTATTTCCCCCTTAGCAAATCAGCCCCAGCATTTT
.,TRBJ2-7,TRBV2,.,CASSGDRTEQYF,TGTGCCAGCAGTGGAGATCGTACCGAGCAGTACTTC
.,TRBJ2-2,TRBV28,.,CASSLFAGELFF,TGTGCCAGCAGTTTATTCGCCGGGGAGCTGTTTTTT
.,TRBJ2-7,TRBV29-1,.,CSVSSTGISYEQYF,TGCAGCGTGTCATCGACAGGCATCTCCTACGAGCAGTACTTC
TRBD1,TRBJ2-3,TRBV18,.,CASSLKPGQGDTDTQYF,TGTGCCAGCTCCCTCAAGCCTGGACAGGGGGACACAGATACGCAGTATTTT
TRBD2,TRBJ2-5,TRBV6-1,few,CASSAMRLAGLQETQYF,TGTGCCAGCAGTGCCATGAGACTAGCGGGACTTCAAGAGACCCAGTACTTC
.,TRBJ1-1,TRBV6-5,many,CASSYTTGLAAFF,TGTGCCAGCAGTTACACCACAGGGTTAGCAGCTTTCTTT
.,TRBJ1-2,TRBV5-1,.,CASSVAWRSNYGYTF,TGCGCCAGCAGCGTGGCGTGGAGGTCTAACTATGGCTACACCTTC
.,TRBJ2-7,TRBV18,.,CASSPPQGGEQYF,TGTGCCAGCTCACCACCTCAGGGGGGCGAGCAGTACTTC
.,TRBJ1-6,TRBV4-2,.,CASSQVATNNSPLHF,TGTGCCAGCAGCCAAGTGGCCACAAATAATTCACCCCTCCACTTT
.,TRBJ1-1,TRBV5-1,.,CASSLKANTEAFF,TGCGCCAGCAGCTTGAAAGCGAACACTGAAGCTTTCTTT